This is a list of T cell receptor beta chains from one sample in a study of blood T cell repertoires in COVID-19. Repertoires were generated with immunoSEQ multiplex PCR, while TCRdb's copy carries only in-frame clones and drops some. The sample lists around 270,000 clones; less than 90% were seen once. Sample: peripheral blood. The receptors originated from a man aged 30 to 45 with active or convalescent COVID-19. CDR3s include the opening cysteine and the closing phenylalanine or tryptophan. Each record gives: clone size, V gene, D gene, J gene, CDR3 DNA, CDR3 protein. A D gene is named only where the DNA matches it firmly. A row's size may be missing; if present it is once, few, many or a size class.

NA,TRBV14,TRBD1,TRBJ2-7,TGTGCCAGCAGCCTGGGGAGGACAGGGCCCTACGAGCAGTACTTC,CASSLGRTGPYEQYF
NA,TRBV19,TRBD2,TRBJ2-3,TGTGCCAGTAATCAAGGACTAGCGGGGGGGCATGGCACAGATACGCAGTATTTT,CASNQGLAGGHGTDTQYF
NA,TRBV20-1,TRBD2,TRBJ2-7,TGCAGTGCTAGTTACAATTCGGGGGGGCCGGTCTACGAGCAGTACTTC,CSASYNSGGPVYEQYF
NA,TRBV4-3,NA,TRBJ2-2,TGCGCCAGCAGCCAAAGGAGGGGGGGGAACACCGGGGAGCTGTTTTTT,CASSQRRGGNTGELFF
NA,TRBV7-3,NA,TRBJ1-6,TGTGCCAGCAGCTTAAAAATGTCAAATTCACCCCTCCACTTT,CASSLKMSNSPLHF
NA,TRBV4-1,NA,TRBJ2-7,TGCGCCAGCAGCCAAGAGACGGGCTACGAGCAGTACTTC,CASSQETGYEQYF
NA,TRBV9,NA,TRBJ1-4,TGTGCCAGCGGGAAGGGGGATGCTAATGAAAAACTGTTTTTT,CASGKGDANEKLFF
NA,TRBV9,TRBD2,TRBJ2-1,TGTGCCAGCAGCCAACCGGGGGGAAGGGAGCAGTTCTTC,CASSQPGGREQFF
NA,TRBV4-2,TRBD1,TRBJ1-2,TGTGCCAGCAGCCGGGACAGGGACCGCTACACCTTC,CASSRDRDRYTF
NA,TRBV7-9,TRBD1,TRBJ1-6,TGTGCCAGCAGCCACGGGACAGATAATTCACCCCTCCACTTT,CASSHGTDNSPLHF
NA,TRBV2,NA,TRBJ2-3,TGTGCCAGCACCCTAAGGGGGGGGGCTAGCACAGATACGCAGTATTTT,CASTLRGGASTDTQYF
NA,TRBV27,NA,TRBJ1-5,TGTGCCAGCAGTTTGGGGCATAGTCAGCCCCAGCATTTT,CASSLGHSQPQHF
NA,TRBV5-1,TRBD1,TRBJ2-1,TGCGCCAGCAGCGCGATCCCCGGGACAGGGGCCAATGAGCAGTTCTTC,CASSAIPGTGANEQFF
NA,TRBV2,NA,TRBJ2-7,TGTGCCAGCAGTGCCACAGGAGCATTCTACGAGCAGTACTTC,CASSATGAFYEQYF
NA,TRBV11-2,TRBD1,TRBJ1-2,TGTGCCAGCAGCTTGCGGACAGGGGGCCACTATGGCTACACCTTC,CASSLRTGGHYGYTF
NA,TRBV18,NA,TRBJ2-1,TGTGCCAGCTCACCTCCGGGTGGGTTCAATGAGCAGTTCTTC,CASSPPGGFNEQFF
NA,TRBV19,TRBD2,TRBJ2-1,TGTGCCAGTAAAAGCGGGGGGGTATCCTACAATGAGCAGTTCTTC,CASKSGGVSYNEQFF
NA,TRBV5-1,NA,TRBJ1-2,TGCGCCAGCAGCGCGGGTATCGGAGGTGGCTACACCTTC,CASSAGIGGGYTF
NA,TRBV6-5,NA,TRBJ1-2,TGTGCCAGCAGTTACTGGGGTGAGGGTGGCTACACCTTC,CASSYWGEGGYTF
NA,TRBV7-9,TRBD2,TRBJ2-2,TGTGCCAGCAGACCGGGGGGGACCGGGGAGCTGTTTTTT,CASRPGGTGELFF
NA,TRBV7-2,NA,TRBJ2-7,TGTGCCAGCAGCTTAGGAGGGATCTACGAGCAGTACTTC,CASSLGGIYEQYF
NA,TRBV6-2/TRBV6-3,TRBD2,TRBJ2-1,TGTGCCAGCAGTTATCCCACTAGCGGGAGCTCCTACAATGAGCAGTTCTTC,CASSYPTSGSSYNEQFF
NA,TRBV9,NA,TRBJ2-7,TGTGCCAGCAGCGTAGGAGAGGCCCACGAGCAGTACTTC,CASSVGEAHEQYF
NA,TRBV23-1,NA,TRBJ1-2,TGCGCCAGCAGTCAATGGGGGGACCGCTATGGCTACACCTTC,CASSQWGDRYGYTF
NA,TRBV4-1,NA,TRBJ1-2,TGCGCCAGCAGCCTTTCGCAGGGCAATCCCTCTCCTATCTTC,CASSLSQGNPSPIF
NA,TRBV7-6,NA,TRBJ1-3,TGTGCCAGCAGCTCAGCCACAACCGTCTCTGGAAACACCATATATTTT,CASSSATTVSGNTIYF
NA,TRBV7-9,NA,TRBJ1-1,TGTGCCAGCAGCTTCCAGGGTGTGAACACTGAAGCTTTCTTT,CASSFQGVNTEAFF
NA,TRBV7-6,NA,TRBJ2-6,TGTGCCAGCAGCACCGCCGGGACAGGGGCCAACGTCCTGACTTTC,CASSTAGTGANVLTF
NA,TRBV30,NA,TRBJ1-2,TGTGCCTGGAGTGTAGGTTCCACCAAGGGAGGTGGCTACACCTTC,CAWSVGSTKGGGYTF
once,TRBV6-1,NA,TRBJ1-1,TGTGCCAGCAGTGAAGGGGGAGGAGGGTACACTGAAGCTTTCTTT,CASSEGGGGYTEAFF